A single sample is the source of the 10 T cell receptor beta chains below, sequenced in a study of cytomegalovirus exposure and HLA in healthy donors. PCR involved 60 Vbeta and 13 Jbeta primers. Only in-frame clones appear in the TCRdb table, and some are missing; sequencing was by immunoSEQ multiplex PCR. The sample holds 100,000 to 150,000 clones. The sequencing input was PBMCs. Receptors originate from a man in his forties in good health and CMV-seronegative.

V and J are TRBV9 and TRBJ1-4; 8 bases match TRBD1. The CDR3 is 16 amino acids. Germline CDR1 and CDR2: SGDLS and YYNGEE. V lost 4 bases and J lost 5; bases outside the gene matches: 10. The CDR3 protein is CASSPTGQGMNEKLFF. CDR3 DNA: TGTGCCAGCAGCCCCACTGGACAGGGAATGAATGAAAAACTGTTTTTT.

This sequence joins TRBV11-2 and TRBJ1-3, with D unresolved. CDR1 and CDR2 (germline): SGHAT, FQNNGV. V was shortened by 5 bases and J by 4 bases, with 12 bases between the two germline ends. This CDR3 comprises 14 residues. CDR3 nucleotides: TGTGCCAGCAGCCCGATTCGTGAGGGAAACACCATATATTTT. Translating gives CASSPIREGNTIYF.

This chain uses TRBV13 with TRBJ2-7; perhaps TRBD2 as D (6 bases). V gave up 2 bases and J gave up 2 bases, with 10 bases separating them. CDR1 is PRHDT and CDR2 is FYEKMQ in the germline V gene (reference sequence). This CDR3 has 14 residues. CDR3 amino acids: CASSLLGGAYEQYF. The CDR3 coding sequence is TGTGCCAGCAGCTTATTAGGCGGGGCCTACGAGCAGTACTTC.

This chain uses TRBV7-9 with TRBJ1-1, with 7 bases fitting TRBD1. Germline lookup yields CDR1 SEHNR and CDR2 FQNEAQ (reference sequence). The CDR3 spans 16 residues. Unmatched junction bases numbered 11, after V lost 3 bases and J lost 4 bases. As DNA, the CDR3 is TGTGCCAGCAGCTTTGAGAGGCCTTCAGGGGGCACTGAAGCTTTCTTT. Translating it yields CASSFERPSGGTEAFF.

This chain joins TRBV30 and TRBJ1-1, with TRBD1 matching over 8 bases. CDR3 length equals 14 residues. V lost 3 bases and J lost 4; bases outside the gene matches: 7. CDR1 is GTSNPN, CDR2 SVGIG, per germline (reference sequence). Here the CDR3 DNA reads TGTGCCTGGAGATTCTCAGGGGGCGGCACTGAAGCTTTCTTT. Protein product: CAWRFSGGGTEAFF.

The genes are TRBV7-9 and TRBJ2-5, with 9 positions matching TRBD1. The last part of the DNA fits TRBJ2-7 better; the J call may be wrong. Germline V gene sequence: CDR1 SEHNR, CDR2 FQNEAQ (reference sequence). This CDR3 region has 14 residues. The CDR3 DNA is TGTGCCAGCAGTCTGGGACAGGGACCTCGCGAGCAGTACTTC. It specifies CASSLGQGPREQYF.

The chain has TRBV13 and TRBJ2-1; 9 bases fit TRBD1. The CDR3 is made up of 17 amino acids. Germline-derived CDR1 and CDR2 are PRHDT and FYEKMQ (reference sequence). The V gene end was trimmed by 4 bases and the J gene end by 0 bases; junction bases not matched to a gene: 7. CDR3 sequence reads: CASSSQGAMSSYNEQFF. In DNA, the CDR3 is TGTGCCAGCAGCTCACAGGGGGCGATGAGCTCCTACAATGAGCAGTTCTTC.

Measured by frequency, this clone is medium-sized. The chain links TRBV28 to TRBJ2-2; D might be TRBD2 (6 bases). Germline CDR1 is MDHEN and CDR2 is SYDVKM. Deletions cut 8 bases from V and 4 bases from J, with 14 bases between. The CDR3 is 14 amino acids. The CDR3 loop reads CASASTSATGELFF. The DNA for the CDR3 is TGTGCCAGCGCTTCGACTAGTGCCACCGGGGAGCTGTTTTTT.

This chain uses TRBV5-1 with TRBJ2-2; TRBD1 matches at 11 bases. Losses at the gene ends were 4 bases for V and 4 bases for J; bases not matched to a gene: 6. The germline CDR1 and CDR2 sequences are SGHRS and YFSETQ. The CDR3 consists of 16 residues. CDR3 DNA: TGCGCCAGCAGCCAAAAGGGACAGGGGGGCACCGGGGAGCTGTTTTTT. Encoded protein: CASSQKGQGGTGELFF.

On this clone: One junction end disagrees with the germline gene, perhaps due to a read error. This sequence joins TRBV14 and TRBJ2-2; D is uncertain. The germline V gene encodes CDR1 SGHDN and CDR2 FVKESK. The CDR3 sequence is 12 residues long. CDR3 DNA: TGTGCCAGCAGTCAAGACGCCGGGGAGCTGTTTTTT. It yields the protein CASSQDAGELFF. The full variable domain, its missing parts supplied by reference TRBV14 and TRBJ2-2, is EAGVTQFPSHSVIEKGQTVTLRCDPISGHDNLYWYRRVMGKEIKFLLHFVKESKQDESGMPNNRFLAERTGGTYSTLKVQPAELEDSGVYFCASSQDAGELFFGEGSRLTVL.